One sample yielded the 13 T cell receptor beta chains listed below, sequenced in a study of blood T cell repertoires in COVID-19. Profiling relied on immunoSEQ multiplex PCR, and the TCRdb table lists in-frame clones only, not all of them. The sample lists 150,000 to 200,000 clones, over 80% seen once, with roughly 9% in the top ten. Sequenced sample: peripheral blood. These receptors came from an elderly woman with active or convalescent COVID-19.

The rearrangement uses TRBV19 and TRBJ1-4, with a tentative D call TRBD1 (6 bases). Trimming took 6 bases from V and 7 from J, leaving 15 bases between them. CDR1 is LNHDA, CDR2 SQIVND, per germline (reference sequence). The CDR3 has 14 amino acids. As DNA, the CDR3 is TGTGCCAGTAGGCCCAGGGGAGGGGGTGAAAAACTGTTTTTT. As protein: CASRPRGGGEKLFF.

The chain uses TRBV6-5 and TRBJ1-5; D remains ambiguous. This CDR3 has 15 amino acids. Germline V gene lookup returns CDR1 MNHEY and CDR2 SVGAGI. With 2 bases removed from V and 0 bases from J, the gap between germline ends came to 8 bases. The CDR3 spells CASSYRSNSNQPQHF. CDR3 in DNA: TGTGCCAGCAGTTACCGGAGCAATAGCAATCAGCCCCAGCATTTT.

This chain connects TRBV9 to TRBJ1-2; 8 bases align to TRBD1. Germline values: CDR1 SGDLS, CDR2 YYNGEE. V lost 4 bases and J lost 2; bases outside the gene matches: 10. The CDR3 consists of 16 residues. DNA of the CDR3: TGTGCCAGCAGCCCTCCTGGACAGGGATTAAACTATGGCTACACCTTC. This codes for CASSPPGQGLNYGYTF.

The V call is TRBV7-2, the J call TRBJ1-4; TRBD1 matches 7 bases. With V trimmed by 2 bases and J by 7 bases, 7 bases remained unmatched. The CDR3 has 15 amino acids. Looked up from germline, CDR1 is SGHTA and CDR2 is FQGNSA. CDR3 sequence reads: CASSLHRGVGEKLFF. Here the CDR3 DNA reads TGTGCCAGCAGCTTACACAGGGGCGTCGGTGAAAAACTGTTTTTT.

This chain joins TRBV18 and TRBJ1-5, with a tentative D call TRBD1 (5 bases). The germline V and J ends were trimmed by 3 bases and 0 bases, with 12 bases remaining between them. The V gene's germline CDR1 is KGHSH and CDR2 LQKENI. The CDR3 is 16 amino acids. Written as DNA, the CDR3 is TGTGCCAGCTCACCGGGACTAAGCAATAGCAATCAGCCCCAGCATTTT. The encoded protein is CASSPGLSNSNQPQHF.

The J gene is TRBJ2-4, the V gene TRBV2; D gene uncertain. CDR3 length: 16 residues. Looked up from germline, CDR1 is SNHLY and CDR2 is FYNNEI. Trimming pared 5 bases from V and 0 bases from J, leaving 14 bases between. The CDR3 here is CASSPDQALAKNIQYF. The DNA for the CDR3 is TGTGCCAGCAGTCCTGACCAGGCTCTAGCCAAAAACATTCAGTACTTC.

The V gene is TRBV6-5, the J gene TRBJ2-3, with D perhaps matching TRBD1 (6 bases). The CDR3 length is 15 residues. The germline V gene has CDR1 MNHEY and CDR2 SVGAGI. Between the trimmed V and J ends, which lost 1 base and 0 bases, there was a span of 8 bases. CDR3 nucleotides: TGTGCCAGCAGTTACTTGGGGGCTAGCACAGATACGCAGTATTTT. Its translation: CASSYLGASTDTQYF.

This chain connects TRBV16 to TRBJ1-6; the D gene is possibly TRBD1 (6 bases). Looked up from germline, CDR1 is KGHSY and CDR2 is FQNENV. V gave up 2 bases and J gave up 6 bases, with 14 bases separating them. The CDR3 sequence is 16 residues long. The CDR3 coding sequence is TGTGCCAGCAGCCAAACAGGGTCTCGAGGTAATTCACCCCTCCACTTT. Its translation: CASSQTGSRGNSPLHF. The variable domain in full, completed from reference TRBV16 and TRBJ1-6, reads GEEVAQTPKHLVRGEGQKAKLYCAPIKGHSYVFWYQQVLKNEFKFLISFQNENVFDETGMPKERFSAKCLPNSPCSLEIQATKLEDSAVYFCASSQTGSRGNSPLHFGNGTRLTVT.

Here the CDR3 reads CSVEGGQTSRNGYTF. The CDR3, as DNA: TGCAGCGTTGAAGGGGGACAGACCTCGAGAAATGGCTACACCTTC. V usage is TRBV29-1 and J usage is TRBJ1-2; 7 positions agree with TRBD1. Germline CDR1 reads SQVTM; CDR2 reads ANQGSEA. The CDR3 runs to 15 residues. V trimming: 1 base; J trimming: 6 bases; junction bases outside the gene matches: 11.

This clone has just a few counts. This rearrangement joins TRBV10-3 to TRBJ1-2, with a weak D call TRBD1 (6 bases). CDR1 ENHRY and CDR2 SYGVKD come from the germline V gene. V was clipped by 3 bases and J by 6 bases, with 11 bases between them. This CDR3 is built from 13 residues. The CDR3 loop reads CAISEIQGNGYTF. In DNA, the CDR3 is TGTGCCATCAGTGAAATACAGGGTAATGGCTACACCTTC.

The chain is built from TRBV6-5 and TRBJ1-2, with a possible D match to TRBD1 (6 bases). CDR3 length: 13 residues. Germline CDR1 reads MNHEY; CDR2 reads SVGAGI. V was clipped by 2 bases and J by 7 bases, with 11 bases between them. CDR3 DNA sequence: TGTGCCAGCAGTTACCGGGACACCTCTGGCTACACCTTC. This translates into CASSYRDTSGYTF.

This clone was seen a handful of times. The chain joins TRBV7-9 to TRBJ1-3; 7 bases are shared with TRBD1. The CDR3 runs 15 residues. The V and J ends lost 4 bases and 4 bases, in that order; junction bases with no gene match: 7. The V gene's germline CDR1 is SEHNR and CDR2 FQNEAQ (reference sequence). CDR3 amino acids: CASSSEGGVGNTIYF. DNA for the CDR3: TGTGCCAGCAGCTCGGAAGGGGGCGTGGGAAACACCATATATTTT.

This chain connects TRBV4-3 to TRBJ2-3, with TRBD2 matching over 7 bases. V was clipped by 1 base and J by 2 bases; unmatched bases: 12. The CDR3 is 18 residues long. CDR1 and CDR2 (germline): LGHNA, YSLEER. As DNA, the CDR3 is TGCGCCAGCAGCCAAGGAACCTCCTGGGAGGGGATCACAGATACGCAGTATTTT. Residues: CASSQGTSWEGITDTQYF.